This is a list of T cell receptor beta chains from one sample in a study of blood T cell repertoires in COVID-19. The data were produced by immunoSEQ multiplex PCR, yet TCRdb's version contains in-frame clones alone and is incomplete. Of some 300,000 clones listed, over 75% are singletons. The sample consisted of PBMCs or T cells enriched from blood (not recorded which). The receptors derive from a woman in her twenties or thirties who had recovered from COVID-19. Each CDR3 is given with its conserved first and last residue. The D gene is left open where the match is weak. A row's size may be missing; if present it is once, few, many or a size class.

TRBJ1-3,NA,TRBV9,NA,TGTGCCAGCAGCGTAGGGCCAGGAGGAAACACCATATATTTT,CASSVGPGGNTIYF
TRBJ1-1,TRBD1,TRBV7-9,NA,TGTGCCAGCAGCTTAGTTCCGGGACAGGGAATCACTGAAGCTTTCTTT,CASSLVPGQGITEAFF
TRBJ1-5,NA,TRBV28,few,TGTGCCAGCCGGGAGGTATTGAATCAGCCCCAGCATTTT,CASREVLNQPQHF
TRBJ1-5,TRBD1,TRBV5-4,NA,TGTGCCAGCAGTCGACAGGGGGCAGGACAGCCCCAGCATTTT,CASSRQGAGQPQHF
TRBJ2-7,TRBD1,TRBV7-8,NA,TGTGCCAGCAGCCCTCGGACAGGGAAAGGGTACGAGCAGTACTTC,CASSPRTGKGYEQYF
TRBJ1-4,TRBD1,TRBV28,NA,TGTGCCAGCAGTCCTACAGGGGGAACTAATGAAAAACTGTTTTTT,CASSPTGGTNEKLFF
TRBJ1-2,NA,TRBV5-6,NA,TGTGCCAGCAGCTTGGATCGGCGGGATGGCTACACCTTC,CASSLDRRDGYTF
TRBJ1-2,NA,TRBV12-3/TRBV12-4,NA,TGTGCCAGCAGTTTTTCGGGGAACTATGGCTACACCTTC,CASSFSGNYGYTF
TRBJ1-5,NA,TRBV19,few,TGTGCCAGTAGTATATGGGACACTATAAATCAGCCCCAGCATTTT,CASSIWDTINQPQHF
TRBJ1-2,NA,TRBV10-3,few,TGTGCCATCAGTGATGGCGCGTACGGGTATGGCTACACCTTC,CAISDGAYGYGYTF
TRBJ2-1,TRBD2,TRBV3-1/TRBV3-2,NA,TGTGCCAGCAGCGAAACATTGACTAGCGGCTACAATGAGCAGTTCTTC,CASSETLTSGYNEQFF
TRBJ2-5,TRBD2,TRBV27,NA,TGTGCCAGCAGTTTGGGCGGGAGGGCAGGAGAGACCCAGTACTTC,CASSLGGRAGETQYF
TRBJ2-2,TRBD2,TRBV4-3,NA,TGCGCCAGCAAAGATCTGTTAGCGGGGGGAGCCGGGGAGCTGTTTTTT,CASKDLLAGGAGELFF
TRBJ2-7,TRBD1,TRBV5-1,once,TGCGCCAGCAGCCATAAAGAAACGGGACAGGGGGCTTATACCCCCATCTACGAGCAGTACTTC,CASSHKETGQGAYTPIYEQYF
TRBJ1-1,TRBD1,TRBV15,NA,TGTGCCACCAGCAGCCAGTCGACAGGGGGCTCGAACACTGAAGCTTTCTTT,CATSSQSTGGSNTEAFF
TRBJ2-7,TRBD2,TRBV27,NA,TGTGCCAGCAGTTTAATCGGTACGGCTAGCGGGGGGTCCTACGAGCAGTACTTC,CASSLIGTASGGSYEQYF
TRBJ2-1,NA,TRBV25-1,NA,TGTGCCAGCGGAGGGAGTCCGGGCCAGGGACCCTACAATGAGCAGTTCTTC,CASGGSPGQGPYNEQFF
TRBJ1-6,TRBD1,TRBV3-1/TRBV3-2,NA,TGTGCCAGCAGCCCGGACAGGGGGCGCGGAGATTCACCCCTCCACTTT,CASSPDRGRGDSPLHF
TRBJ2-3,TRBD2,TRBV24-1,NA,TGTGCCACCAGTGAAAGCCTAGCGGGAGTGATGGCGCAGTATTTT,CATSESLAGVMAQYF
TRBJ2-7,TRBD1,TRBV18,NA,TGTGCCAGCTCACCACTAATAGGACAGGGAAGACCCTACGAGCAGTACTTC,CASSPLIGQGRPYEQYF
TRBJ2-5,TRBD2,TRBV5-1,once,TGCGCCAGCAGCGGGGGACTAGCGGCGGAGACCCAGTACTTC,CASSGGLAAETQYF
TRBJ1-6,TRBD1,TRBV27,NA,TGTGCCAGCAGTACCAGGGGGCAGGGTTCACCCCTCCACTTT,CASSTRGQGSPLHF
TRBJ1-2,NA,TRBV28,NA,TGTGCCAGCAGTTCACCTGGGGAGGCCCTAATTAACTATGGCTACACCTTC,CASSSPGEALINYGYTF
TRBJ1-1,NA,TRBV6-5,NA,TGTGCCAGCAGTTACAGGACCGGGGGGCATGTAATTGAAGCTTTCTTT,CASSYRTGGHVIEAFF
TRBJ2-7,NA,TRBV6-5,NA,TGTGCCAGCCGAACAGTAGAAGGGAGATACGAGCAGTACTTC,CASRTVEGRYEQYF
TRBJ1-2,NA,TRBV28,NA,TGTGCCAGCAGGTATAACTATGGCTACACCTTC,CASRYNYGYTF
TRBJ2-1,TRBD2,TRBV27,once,TGTGCCAGCAGTCCGGGACTAGCGGGAGTTCAGTTCTTC,CASSPGLAGVQFF
TRBJ1-5,NA,TRBV6-1,NA,TGTGCCAGCAGTGAAGCGTACAGGGCCACGAGGGATCAGCCCCAGCATTTT,CASSEAYRATRDQPQHF
TRBJ2-7,NA,TRBV27,NA,TGTGCCAGCAGTTTTGACAGCTCCTACGAGCAGTACTTC,CASSFDSSYEQYF
TRBJ2-3,NA,TRBV5-1,NA,TGCGCCAGCAGCTTGGTGTTGAGCCGCACAGATACGCAGTATTTT,CASSLVLSRTDTQYF
TRBJ2-1,TRBD2,TRBV7-2,NA,TGTGCCAGCAGCTTACCCAAGAGAGTGGGGGGGAACAATGAGCAGTTCTTC,CASSLPKRVGGNNEQFF
TRBJ1-1,NA,TRBV10-2,NA,TGCGCCAGCAGTGACAGGGGATTTATGAACACTGAAGCTTTCTTT,CASSDRGFMNTEAFF
TRBJ1-1,TRBD1,TRBV6-5,NA,TGTGCCAGCAGCTTGACAGGGGGCACTGAAGCTTTCTTT,CASSLTGGTEAFF
TRBJ2-7,NA,TRBV27,NA,TGTGCCAGCAGTTTATCCGCGACAGCGGGTACTAGTATCTTGCGCGAGCAGTACTTC,CASSLSATAGTSILREQYF
TRBJ2-1,TRBD1,TRBV5-6,NA,TGTGCCAGCAGTCCCGGGACAGGGTTTTCCTACAATGAGCAGTTCTTC,CASSPGTGFSYNEQFF
TRBJ2-5,TRBD1,TRBV11-2,NA,TGTGCCAGCAGCTTAGCGGGACAGGGGTTCGGGGAGCGGGAAGGGACCCAGTACTTC,CASSLAGQGFGEREGTQYF
TRBJ2-2,TRBD2,TRBV19,NA,TGTGCCAGTAGTTTGTTAGCGGGAGTAATTAGCGGGGAGCTGTTTTTT,CASSLLAGVISGELFF
TRBJ2-5,TRBD2,TRBV7-3,few,TGTGCCAGCAGCGCACTAGCGGGAGGGCAAGAGACCCAGTACTTC,CASSALAGGQETQYF
TRBJ2-3,TRBD1,TRBV6-5,once,TGTGCCAGCAGTTACACAAGGACAGGAGGCACAGATACGCAGTATTTT,CASSYTRTGGTDTQYF
TRBJ2-5,NA,TRBV15,once,TGTGCCACCAGCAGCTTAGAAGAGACCCAGTACTTC,CATSSLEETQYF
TRBJ1-6,NA,TRBV4-3,NA,TGCGCCAGCAGCCAAGATCTGTCCGGGAATTCACCCCTCCACTTT,CASSQDLSGNSPLHF
TRBJ1-6,TRBD1,TRBV6-4,NA,TGTGCCAGCAGGAAGTCCACAGGGGGGTTGGTGACCTCACCCCTCCACTTT,CASRKSTGGLVTSPLHF
TRBJ2-7,TRBD1,TRBV5-1,NA,TGCGCCAGCAGCTCAAGACAGGGCTACGAGCAGTACTTC,CASSSRQGYEQYF
TRBJ1-5,NA,TRBV18,once,TGTGCCAGCTCACCGACGGGGGGGGTAGGTCAGCCCCAGCATTTT,CASSPTGGVGQPQHF
TRBJ1-2,NA,TRBV10-3,NA,TGTGCCACCGGGGACTTCGGTGGCTACACCTTC,CATGDFGGYTF
TRBJ1-2,NA,TRBV11-2,once,TGTGCCAGCAGCTTAGACGGGAGCGCCGGGGGCTACACCTTC,CASSLDGSAGGYTF